These T cell receptor beta chains were read from a single sample in a study of technical replicates of blood from a few donors. This table comes from immunoSEQ multiplex PCR, and its TCRdb copy is limited to in-frame clones, with some not included. In the table there are roughly 81,000 clones, around 97% of which are singletons. Sequenced input: T cells isolated from PBMCs. The receptors derive from a human donor in good health. The CDR3 runs from the conserved cysteine through the conserved F or W. D genes are given only for firm matches.

cdr3_nt cdr3_aa v_call d_call cdr3_length j_call
TGTGCCAGCAGCTTCGGCCACAGGGGCCCCGCGTACGAGCAGTACTTC CASSFGHRGPAYEQYF TRBV5-4 TRBD1 16 TRBJ2-7
TGTGCCAGCAGTTTTGGCAGGAACACTGAAGCTTTCTTT CASSFGRNTEAFF TRBV2 - 13 TRBJ1-1
TGTGCCAGCAGCTTAAGGACAGTCGAAGCTTTCTTT CASSLRTVEAFF TRBV7-9 - 12 TRBJ1-1
TGTGCCAGCAGTATTAGCGGGAGTGTGTACAATGAGCAGTTCTTC CASSISGSVYNEQFF TRBV7-9 TRBD2 15 TRBJ2-1
TGTGCCAGTAGTAACCTAGGGACAGGACCAAACACTGAAGCTTTCTTT CASSNLGTGPNTEAFF TRBV19 TRBD1 16 TRBJ1-1
TGCGCCAGCAGCTGGACGGGACAGGGGAACACCGGGGAGCTGTTTTTT CASSWTGQGNTGELFF TRBV5-1 TRBD1 16 TRBJ2-2
TGTGCCAGCAGCGAGGCACAGGGGGAAGGCTACACCTTC CASSEAQGEGYTF TRBV7-9 TRBD1 13 TRBJ1-2
TGTGCCTGGGATGGAAAGGGACAGGGGTATAATTCACCCCTCCACTTT CAWDGKGQGYNSPLHF TRBV30 TRBD1 16 TRBJ1-6
TGTGCCAGCAGCTTAGCCAGGGGCGTTCTATCAGAGACCCAGTACTTC CASSLARGVLSETQYF TRBV7-9 - 16 TRBJ2-5
TGTGCCAGCAGCGACCGACTCACCGTACCCTACGAGCAGTACTTC CASSDRLTVPYEQYF TRBV5-6 - 15 TRBJ2-7
TGTGCCAGCAGCGCTGCTACCTTGAACACTGAAGCTTTCTTT CASSAATLNTEAFF TRBV9 - 14 TRBJ1-1
TGTGCCAGCAGCAAACTAGCGGGAGGGCCTGCAGATACGCAGTATTTT CASSKLAGGPADTQYF TRBV6-6 TRBD2 16 TRBJ2-3
TGTGCCAGCTTGAGAGCCGCGGGGAACACTGAAGCTTTCTTT CASLRAAGNTEAFF TRBV2 - 14 TRBJ1-1
TGTGCCAGCAGCCCCACTAGCGGGGGGGCAGATACGCAGTATTTT CASSPTSGGADTQYF TRBV7-2 TRBD2 15 TRBJ2-3
TGTGCCAGCAGGGAATCCACGGACAGTAAGTCCTACGAGCAGTACTTC CASRESTDSKSYEQYF TRBV2 - 16 TRBJ2-7
TGTGCCAGCAGCCCAGGGATAGCTAACTATGGCTACACCTTC CASSPGIANYGYTF TRBV25-1 - 14 TRBJ1-2
TGTGCCAGCAGCGCAGAGAGGCAGAGCTCCTACAATGAGCAGTTCTTC CASSAERQSSYNEQFF TRBV5-4 - 16 TRBJ2-1
TGTGCCAGCAGCTTTATGTACGAGCAGTACTTC CASSFMYEQYF TRBV7-8 - 11 TRBJ2-7
TGTGCCAGCAGTTACTCGATCGGTCAGCCCCAGCATTTT CASSYSIGQPQHF TRBV6-5 - 13 TRBJ1-5
TGTGCCAGCAGTCGGTCGCGTAAAGATACGCAGTATTTT CASSRSRKDTQYF TRBV27 - 13 TRBJ2-3
TGTGCCAGCAGCGTAGCTCGGGCGGGAGGTTGGAATGAGCAGTTCTTC CASSVARAGGWNEQFF TRBV9 TRBD2 16 TRBJ2-1
TGTGCCAGCACCCGGACAGGGGGCTACGAGCAGTACTTC CASTRTGGYEQYF TRBV6-1 TRBD1 13 TRBJ2-7
TGTGCCAGCAGCTTGCGTGGACAGGGGGCTCGAGGGGGAACTGAAGCTTTCTTT CASSLRGQGARGGTEAFF TRBV5-5 TRBD1 18 TRBJ1-1